This TCR beta chain was captured in a study of identical twins. TCRdb reprocessed the 5' RACE reads with MiXCR, giving one entry per CDR3 protein. The sample holds a few hundred thousand distinct CDR3 sequences; roughly 9.9% are singletons and the top ten take 3%. Germline V CDR1 and CDR2: MDHEN, SYDVKM. The CDR3 is 14 amino acids. V was shortened by 3 bases and J by 5 bases, with 14 bases between the two germline ends. In addition, the sample was reused for a study of yellow fever vaccine responses in identical twins.

This sequence originates from a woman under 30 in good health. The sample taken for sequencing was PBMCs. V gene TRBV28 combines with J gene TRBJ2-7; the D call may be TRBD1 or TRBD2 (6 bases each). The CDR3 DNA is TGTGCCAGCAGTTTCCCCCAGGGGAGGAACGAGCAGTACTTC. This sequence encodes CASSFPQGRNEQYF.